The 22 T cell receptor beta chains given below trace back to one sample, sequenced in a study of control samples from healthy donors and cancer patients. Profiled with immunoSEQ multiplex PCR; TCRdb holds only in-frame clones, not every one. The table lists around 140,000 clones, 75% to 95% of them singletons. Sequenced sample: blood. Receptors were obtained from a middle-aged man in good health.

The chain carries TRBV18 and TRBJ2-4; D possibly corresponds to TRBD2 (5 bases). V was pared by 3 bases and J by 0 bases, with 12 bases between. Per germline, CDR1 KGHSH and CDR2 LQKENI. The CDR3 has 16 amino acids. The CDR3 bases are TGTGCCAGCTCACCGCGAGGGATACTAGCCAAAAACATTCAGTACTTC. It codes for CASSPRGILAKNIQYF.

The CDR3 DNA reads as TGCGCCAGCAGCCAAGATCTAGGTTACGAGCAGTACTTC. It is translated as CASSQDLGYEQYF. V usage is TRBV4-1 and J usage is TRBJ2-7; D gene ambiguous. The CDR3 covers 13 residues. Trimming removed 0 bases at V and 4 bases at J, with 7 bases between. The V gene's germline CDR1 is MGHRA and CDR2 YSYEKL.

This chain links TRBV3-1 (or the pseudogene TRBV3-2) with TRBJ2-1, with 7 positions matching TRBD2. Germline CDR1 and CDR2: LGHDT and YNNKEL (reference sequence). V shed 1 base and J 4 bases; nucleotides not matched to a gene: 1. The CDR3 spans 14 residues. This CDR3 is CASSQGRGYNEQFF. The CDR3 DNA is TGTGCCAGCAGCCAAGGGCGGGGGTACAATGAGCAGTTCTTC.

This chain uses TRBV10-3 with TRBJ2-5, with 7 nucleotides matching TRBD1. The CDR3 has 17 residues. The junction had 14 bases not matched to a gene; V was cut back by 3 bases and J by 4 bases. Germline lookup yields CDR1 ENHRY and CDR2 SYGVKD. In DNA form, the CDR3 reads TGTGCCATCAGTGAAACTCCGGGACAGAGATTAGGAGAGACCCAGTACTTC. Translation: CAISETPGQRLGETQYF.

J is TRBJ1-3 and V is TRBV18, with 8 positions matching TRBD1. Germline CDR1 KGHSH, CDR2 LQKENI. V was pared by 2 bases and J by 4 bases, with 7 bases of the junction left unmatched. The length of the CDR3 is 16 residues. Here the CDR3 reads CASSPDRQGWGNTIYF. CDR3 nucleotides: TGTGCCAGCTCACCAGACCGACAGGGGTGGGGAAACACCATATATTTT.

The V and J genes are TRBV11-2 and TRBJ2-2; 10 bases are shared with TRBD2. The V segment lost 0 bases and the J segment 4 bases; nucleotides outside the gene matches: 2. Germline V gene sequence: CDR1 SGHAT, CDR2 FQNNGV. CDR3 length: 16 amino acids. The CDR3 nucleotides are TGTGCCAGCAGCTTAGATATAGCGGGGGGCACCGGGGAGCTGTTTTTT. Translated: CASSLDIAGGTGELFF.

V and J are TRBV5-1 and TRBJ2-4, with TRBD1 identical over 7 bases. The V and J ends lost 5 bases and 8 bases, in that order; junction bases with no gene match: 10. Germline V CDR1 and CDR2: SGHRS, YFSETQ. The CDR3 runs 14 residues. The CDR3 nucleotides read TGCGCCAGCAGGCAGACAGGGTTTAGGGACATTCAGTACTTC. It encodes CASRQTGFRDIQYF.

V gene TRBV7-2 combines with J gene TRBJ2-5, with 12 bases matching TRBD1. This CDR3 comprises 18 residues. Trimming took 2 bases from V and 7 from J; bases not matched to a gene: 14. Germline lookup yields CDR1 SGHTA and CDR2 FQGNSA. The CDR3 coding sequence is TGTGCCAGCAGCTTAAATTCTCAGGGACAGGGGGCCACGGGGACCCAGTACTTC. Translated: CASSLNSQGQGATGTQYF.

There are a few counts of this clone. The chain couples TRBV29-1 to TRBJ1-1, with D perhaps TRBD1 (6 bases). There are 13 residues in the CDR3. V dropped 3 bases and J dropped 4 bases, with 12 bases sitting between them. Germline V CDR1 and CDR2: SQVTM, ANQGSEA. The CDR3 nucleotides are TGCAGCGTTGAGGAACAGGGCCCCACTGAAGCTTTCTTT. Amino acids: CSVEEQGPTEAFF.

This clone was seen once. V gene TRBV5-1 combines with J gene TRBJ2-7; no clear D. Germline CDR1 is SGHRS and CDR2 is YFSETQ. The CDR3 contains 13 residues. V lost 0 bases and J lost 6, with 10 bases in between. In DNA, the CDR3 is TGCGCCAGCAGCTTGGTGATCGCTTCCGAGCAGTACTTC. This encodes CASSLVIASEQYF. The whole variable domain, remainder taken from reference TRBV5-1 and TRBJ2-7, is KAGVTQTPRYLIKTRGQQVTLSCSPISGHRSVSWYQQTPGQGLQFLFEYFSETQRNKGNFPGRFSGRQFSNSRSEMNVSTLELGDSALYLCASSLVIASEQYFGPGTRLTVT.

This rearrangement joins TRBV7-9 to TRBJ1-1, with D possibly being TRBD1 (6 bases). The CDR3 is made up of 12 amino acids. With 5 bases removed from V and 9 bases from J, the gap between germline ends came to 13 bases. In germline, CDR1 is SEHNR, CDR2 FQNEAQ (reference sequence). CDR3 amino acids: CASSLRGGQAFF. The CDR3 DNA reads TGTGCCAGCAGCCTCCGGGGGGGGCAAGCTTTCTTT.

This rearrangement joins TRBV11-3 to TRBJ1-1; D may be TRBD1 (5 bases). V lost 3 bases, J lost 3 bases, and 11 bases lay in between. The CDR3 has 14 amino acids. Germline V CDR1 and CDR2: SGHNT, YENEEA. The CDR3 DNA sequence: TGTGCCAGCAGCTTGGATGGGGCGGACACTGAAGCTTTCTTT. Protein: CASSLDGADTEAFF.

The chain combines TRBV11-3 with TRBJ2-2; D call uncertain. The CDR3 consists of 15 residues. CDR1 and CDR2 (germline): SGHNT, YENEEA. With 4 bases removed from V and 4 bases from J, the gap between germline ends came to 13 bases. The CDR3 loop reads CASSSTSTTTGELFF. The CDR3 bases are TGTGCCAGCAGCTCGACATCGACCACCACCGGGGAGCTGTTTTTT.

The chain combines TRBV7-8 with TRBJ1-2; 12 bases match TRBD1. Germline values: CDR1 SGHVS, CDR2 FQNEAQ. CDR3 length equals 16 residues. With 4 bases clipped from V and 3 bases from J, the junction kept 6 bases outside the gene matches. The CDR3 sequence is CASSSGTGGSYYGYTF. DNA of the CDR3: TGTGCCAGCAGCTCCGGGACAGGGGGCAGCTACTATGGCTACACCTTC.

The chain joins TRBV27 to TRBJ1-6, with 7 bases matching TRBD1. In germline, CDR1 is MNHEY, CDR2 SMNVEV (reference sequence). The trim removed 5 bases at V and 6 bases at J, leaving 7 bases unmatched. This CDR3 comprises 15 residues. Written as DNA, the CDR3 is TGTGCCAGCAGTAGCCGACAGGGCCGTAATTCACCCCTCCACTTT. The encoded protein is CASSSRQGRNSPLHF.

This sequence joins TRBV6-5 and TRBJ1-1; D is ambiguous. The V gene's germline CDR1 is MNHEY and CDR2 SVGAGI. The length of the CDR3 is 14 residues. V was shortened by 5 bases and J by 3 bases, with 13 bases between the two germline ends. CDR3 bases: TGTGCCAGCAGTCAGACCCCGTGGGACACTGAAGCTTTCTTT. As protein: CASSQTPWDTEAFF.

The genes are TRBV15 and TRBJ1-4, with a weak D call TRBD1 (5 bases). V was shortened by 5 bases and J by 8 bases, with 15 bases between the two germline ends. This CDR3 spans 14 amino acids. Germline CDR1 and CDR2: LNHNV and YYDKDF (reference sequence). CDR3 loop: CATSPPGIREKLFF. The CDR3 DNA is TGTGCCACCAGCCCTCCAGGGATTCGAGAAAAACTGTTTTTT. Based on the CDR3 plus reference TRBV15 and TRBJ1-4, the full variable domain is DAMVIQNPRYQVTQFGKPVTLSCSQTLNHNVMYWYQQKSSQAPKLLFHYYDKDFNNEADTPDNFQSRRPNTSFCFLDIRSPGLGDTAMYLCATSPPGIREKLFFGSGTQLSVL.

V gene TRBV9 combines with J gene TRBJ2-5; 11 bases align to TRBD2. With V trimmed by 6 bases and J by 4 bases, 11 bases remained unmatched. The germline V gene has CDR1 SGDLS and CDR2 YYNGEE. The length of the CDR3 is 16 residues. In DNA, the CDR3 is TGTGCCAGCAATAACGGGCTAGCGGGGGGATCAGAGACCCAGTACTTC. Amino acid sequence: CASNNGLAGGSETQYF.

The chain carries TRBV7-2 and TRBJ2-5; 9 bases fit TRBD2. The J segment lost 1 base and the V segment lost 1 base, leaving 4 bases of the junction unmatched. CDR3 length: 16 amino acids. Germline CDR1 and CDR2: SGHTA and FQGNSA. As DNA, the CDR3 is TGTGCCAGCAGCTTAGTCGGCGGGGGGGCCCAAGAGACCCAGTACTTC. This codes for CASSLVGGGAQETQYF.

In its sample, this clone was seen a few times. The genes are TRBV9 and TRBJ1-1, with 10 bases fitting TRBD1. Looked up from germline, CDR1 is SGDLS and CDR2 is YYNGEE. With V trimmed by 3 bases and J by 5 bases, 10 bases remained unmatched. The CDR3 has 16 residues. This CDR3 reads CASSETSGQGKTEAFF. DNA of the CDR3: TGTGCCAGCAGCGAGACCTCGGGACAGGGGAAGACTGAAGCTTTCTTT.

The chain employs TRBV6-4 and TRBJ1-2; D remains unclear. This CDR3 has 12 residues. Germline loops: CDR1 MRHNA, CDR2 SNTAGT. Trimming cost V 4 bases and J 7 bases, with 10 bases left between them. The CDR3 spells CASSGDDFGYTF. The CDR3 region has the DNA TGTGCCAGCAGTGGGGATGACTTTGGCTACACCTTC.

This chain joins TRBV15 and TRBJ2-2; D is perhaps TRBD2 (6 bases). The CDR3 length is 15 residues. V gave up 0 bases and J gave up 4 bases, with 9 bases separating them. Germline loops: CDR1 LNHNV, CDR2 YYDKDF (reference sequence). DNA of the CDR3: TGTGCCACCAGCAGAGATCACGGGGGCACCGGGGAGCTGTTTTTT. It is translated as CATSRDHGGTGELFF.